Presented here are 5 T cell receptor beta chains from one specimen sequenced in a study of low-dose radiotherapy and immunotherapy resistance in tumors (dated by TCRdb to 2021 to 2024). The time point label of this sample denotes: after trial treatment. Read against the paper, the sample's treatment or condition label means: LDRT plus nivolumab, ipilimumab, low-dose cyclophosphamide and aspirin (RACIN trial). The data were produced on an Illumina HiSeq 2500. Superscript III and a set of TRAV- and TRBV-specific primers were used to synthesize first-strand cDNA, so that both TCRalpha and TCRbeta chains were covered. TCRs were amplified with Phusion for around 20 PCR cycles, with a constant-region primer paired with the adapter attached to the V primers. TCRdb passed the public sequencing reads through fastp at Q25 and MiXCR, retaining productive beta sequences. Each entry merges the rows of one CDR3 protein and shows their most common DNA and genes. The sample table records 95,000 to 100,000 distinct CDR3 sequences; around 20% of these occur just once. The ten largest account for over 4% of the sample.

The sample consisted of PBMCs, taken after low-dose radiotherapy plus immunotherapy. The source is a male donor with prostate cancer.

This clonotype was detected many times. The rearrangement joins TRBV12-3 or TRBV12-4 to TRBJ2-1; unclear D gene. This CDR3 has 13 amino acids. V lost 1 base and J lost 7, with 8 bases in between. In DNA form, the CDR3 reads TGTGCCAGCAGTTTAGGGGTCGCGAATGAGCAGTTCTTC. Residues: CASSLGVANEQFF.

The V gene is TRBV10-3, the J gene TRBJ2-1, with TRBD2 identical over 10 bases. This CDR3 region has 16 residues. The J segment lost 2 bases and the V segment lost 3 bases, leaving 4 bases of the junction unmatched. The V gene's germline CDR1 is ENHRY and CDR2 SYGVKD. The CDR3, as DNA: TGTGCCATCAGTGAAGAGCGGGAGGGCACCTACAATGAGCAGTTCTTC. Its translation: CAISEEREGTYNEQFF.

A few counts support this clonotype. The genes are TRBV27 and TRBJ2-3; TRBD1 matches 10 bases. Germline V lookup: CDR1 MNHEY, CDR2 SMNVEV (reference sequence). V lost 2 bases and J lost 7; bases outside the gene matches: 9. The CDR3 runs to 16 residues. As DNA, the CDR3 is TGTGCCAGCAGTTTACGGTCCGGGACAGGGGCACATACGCAGTATTTT. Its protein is CASSLRSGTGAHTQYF.

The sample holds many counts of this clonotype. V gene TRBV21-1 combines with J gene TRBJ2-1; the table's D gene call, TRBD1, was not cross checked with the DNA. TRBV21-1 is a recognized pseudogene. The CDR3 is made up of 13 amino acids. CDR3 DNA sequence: TGTGCCAGCCGATCGGGGGAATACAATGAGCAGTTCTTC. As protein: CASRSGEYNEQFF.

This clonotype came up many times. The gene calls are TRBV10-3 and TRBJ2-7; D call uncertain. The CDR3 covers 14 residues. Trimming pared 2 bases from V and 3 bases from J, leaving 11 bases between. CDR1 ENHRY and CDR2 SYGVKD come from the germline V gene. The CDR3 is CAISEAGSNYEQYF. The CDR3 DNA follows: TGTGCCATCAGTGAGGCCGGCAGCAACTACGAGCAGTACTTC.